This TCR beta chain was identified during a study of blood T cell repertoires in COVID-19. Background on the study: Both acute and convalescent COVID-19 samples were obtained from the United States, Italy and Spain. T cells, B-cell-depleted T cells, or PBMCs supplied cDNA or gDNA.

There are 13 residues in the CDR3. Germline-derived CDR1 and CDR2 are SNHLY and FYNNEI. Deletions cut 11 bases from V and 6 bases from J, with 16 bases between. Across 24 US areas, participants ranged in age from 18 to 89 years. Categorization into cohorts depended on clinical history that participants reported. TCRdb's copy holds only in-frame clones and misses some; the assay was immunoSEQ multiplex PCR. The table includes 400,000 or so clones, roughly 90% detected once. This clone was detected once. This clonotype originated in a woman in her 40s with acute COVID-19. The sequencing sample was made of PBMCs or T cells enriched from blood (not recorded which). This sequence joins TRBV2 and TRBJ2-2; maybe TRBD2 (5 bases). In DNA form, the CDR3 reads TGTGCCGGAGGAGAGGTTCACGCCGGGGAGCTGTTTTTT. It encodes CAGGEVHAGELFF.